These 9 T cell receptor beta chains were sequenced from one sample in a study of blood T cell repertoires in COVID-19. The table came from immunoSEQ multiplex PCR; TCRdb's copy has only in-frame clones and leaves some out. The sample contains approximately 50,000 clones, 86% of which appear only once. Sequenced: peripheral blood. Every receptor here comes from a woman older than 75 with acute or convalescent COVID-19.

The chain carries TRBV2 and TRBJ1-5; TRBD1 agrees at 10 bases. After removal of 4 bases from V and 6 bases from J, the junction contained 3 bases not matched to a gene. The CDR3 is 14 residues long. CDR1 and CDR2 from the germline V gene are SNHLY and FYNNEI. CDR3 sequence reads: CASSGQGAAQPQHF. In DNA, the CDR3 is TGTGCCAGCAGTGGACAGGGGGCAGCTCAGCCCCAGCATTTT.

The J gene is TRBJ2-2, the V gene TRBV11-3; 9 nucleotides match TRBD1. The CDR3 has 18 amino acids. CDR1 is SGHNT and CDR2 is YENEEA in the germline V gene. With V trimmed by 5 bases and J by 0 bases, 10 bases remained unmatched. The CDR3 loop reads CASSAGTGRRTNTGELFF. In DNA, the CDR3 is TGTGCCAGCAGCGCCGGGACAGGGAGAAGGACGAACACCGGGGAGCTGTTTTTT.

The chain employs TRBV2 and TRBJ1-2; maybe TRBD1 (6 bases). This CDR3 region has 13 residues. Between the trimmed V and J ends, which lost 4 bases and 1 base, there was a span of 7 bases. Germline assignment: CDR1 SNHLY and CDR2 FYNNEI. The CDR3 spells CASSADSNYGYTF. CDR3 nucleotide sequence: TGTGCCAGCAGTGCGGACAGTAACTATGGCTACACCTTC.

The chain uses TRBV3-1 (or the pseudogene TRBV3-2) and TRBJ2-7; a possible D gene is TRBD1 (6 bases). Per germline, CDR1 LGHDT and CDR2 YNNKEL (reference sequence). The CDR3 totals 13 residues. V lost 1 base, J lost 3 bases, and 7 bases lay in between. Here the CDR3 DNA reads TGTGCCAGCAGCCAAGTCAGGGGCTACGAGCAGTACTTC. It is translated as CASSQVRGYEQYF.

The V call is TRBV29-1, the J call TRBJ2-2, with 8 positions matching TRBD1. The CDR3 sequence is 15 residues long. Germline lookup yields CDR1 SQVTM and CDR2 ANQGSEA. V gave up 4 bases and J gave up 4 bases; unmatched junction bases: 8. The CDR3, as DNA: TGCAGCGTTGTGGCAGGGGGCTTTGGCACCGGGGAGCTGTTTTTT. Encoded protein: CSVVAGGFGTGELFF.

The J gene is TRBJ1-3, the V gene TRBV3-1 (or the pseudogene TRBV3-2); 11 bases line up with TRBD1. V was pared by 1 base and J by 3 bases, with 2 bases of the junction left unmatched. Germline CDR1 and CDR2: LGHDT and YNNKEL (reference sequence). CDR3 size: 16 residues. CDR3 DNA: TGTGCCAGCAGCCAAGCCGGGACAGGGGGTGGAAACACCATATATTTT. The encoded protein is CASSQAGTGGGNTIYF.

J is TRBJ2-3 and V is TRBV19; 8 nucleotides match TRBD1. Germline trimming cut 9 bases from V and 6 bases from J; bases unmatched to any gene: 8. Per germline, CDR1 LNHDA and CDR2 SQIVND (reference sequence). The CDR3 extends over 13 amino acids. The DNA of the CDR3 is TGTGCCAGCCGCTCAGGGGGCTATGATACGCAGTATTTT. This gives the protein CASRSGGYDTQYF.

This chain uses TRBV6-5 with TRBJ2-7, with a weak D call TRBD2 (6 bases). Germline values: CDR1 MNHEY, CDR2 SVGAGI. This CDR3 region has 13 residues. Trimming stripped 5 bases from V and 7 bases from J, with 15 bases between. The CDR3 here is CASSTTSTGEQYV. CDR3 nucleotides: TGTGCCAGCAGTACGACTAGTACGGGAGAGCAGTACGTC.

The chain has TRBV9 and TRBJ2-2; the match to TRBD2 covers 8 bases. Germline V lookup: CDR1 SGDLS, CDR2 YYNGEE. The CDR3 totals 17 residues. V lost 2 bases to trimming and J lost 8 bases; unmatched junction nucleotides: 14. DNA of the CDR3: TGTGCCAGCAGCGTGGGGGCGGGAGGCCCTTCTTCGGGGGAGCTGTTTTTT. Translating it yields CASSVGAGGPSSGELFF.